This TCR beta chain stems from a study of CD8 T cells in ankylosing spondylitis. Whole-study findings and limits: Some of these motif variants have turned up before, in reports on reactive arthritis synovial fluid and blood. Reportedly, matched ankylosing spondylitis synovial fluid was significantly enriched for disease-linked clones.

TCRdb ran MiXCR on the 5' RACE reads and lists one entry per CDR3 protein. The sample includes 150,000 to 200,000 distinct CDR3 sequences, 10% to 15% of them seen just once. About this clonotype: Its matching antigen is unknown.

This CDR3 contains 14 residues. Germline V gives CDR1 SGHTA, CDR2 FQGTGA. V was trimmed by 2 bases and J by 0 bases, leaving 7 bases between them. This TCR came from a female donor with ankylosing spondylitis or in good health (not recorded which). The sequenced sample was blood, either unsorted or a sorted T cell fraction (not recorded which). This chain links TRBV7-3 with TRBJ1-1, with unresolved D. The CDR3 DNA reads TGTGCCAGCAGCTTACAGAGCATGAACACTGAAGCTTTCTTT. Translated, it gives CASSLQSMNTEAFF. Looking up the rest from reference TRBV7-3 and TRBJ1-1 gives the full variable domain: GAGVSQTPSNKVTEKGKYVELRCDPISGHTALYWYRQSLGQGPEFLIYFQGTGAADDSGLPNDRFFAVRPEGSVSTLKIQRTERGDSAVYLCASSLQSMNTEAFFGQGTRLTVV.